This T cell receptor beta chain came from a study of monozygotic twins with inflammatory bowel disease. In germline, CDR1 is MNHEY, CDR2 SMNVEV (reference sequence). The CDR3 consists of 14 residues. After re-calling the 5' RACE reads, TCRdb lists one entry per CDR3 protein, DNA absent. This sample's table has approximately 40,000 distinct CDR3 sequences. The clonotype originates from a human donor with ulcerative colitis or Crohn's disease, or a healthy co-twin of an affected twin (not recorded which). Sequencing was carried out using blood. The chain combines TRBV27 with TRBJ1-6; TCRdb picks TRBD1, but there is no DNA to check that call. This chain's CDR3 is CASSPWTGNSPLHF.